This T cell receptor (beta chain) is drawn from a study of T cells in Graves' hyperthyroidism and ophthalmopathy. Study results and caveats: Blood shared most expanded thyroid clonotypes above 0.001.

This clonotype came up many times. Its matching antigen is unknown. Amplified regions were TCR beta CDR3 sequences from RNA transcripts. An initial round of RT-PCR targeting the TCR CDR3 relied on the HTBI primer set. TCRdb reanalysed the multiplex PCR reads using MiXCR and keeps one entry per CDR3 protein. The table includes about 560,000 distinct CDR3 sequences, 15% to 19% detected once. This clonotype originated in a woman in her twenties or thirties with Graves' hyperthyroidism. The specimen was blood.

The CDR3 DNA reads TGTGCCAGCAGTCGAAAAGGGACACGCCCGTCCTACGAGCAGTACTTC. It is translated as CASSRKGTRPSYEQYF. This rearrangement joins TRBV6-1 to TRBJ2-7, with D possibly being TRBD1 (6 bases). V was clipped by 5 bases and J by 1 base, with 18 bases between them. The length of the CDR3 is 16 residues. Germline CDR1 MNHNS, CDR2 SASEGT.